Listed here is a single TCR beta chain. The antigen this receptor binds is unknown. Base qualities are not at hand, and no much larger clone is one base apart. The data stem from a study of cytomegalovirus exposure and HLA in healthy donors (dated by TCRdb to 2016 to 2017). As for the study more broadly: The 666 repertoires of the first cohort and the roughly 110 validation repertoires were produced on the same platform, according to a later analysis. The aim of the study was to test whether cataloging public T cell receptors could identify signatures of past pathogen exposure. In addition to the first cohort of roughly 700 subjects, a separate validation cohort of under 150 different subjects was used. To predict cytomegalovirus infection status, the study brought together high-throughput TCR immunosequencing, statistical association of individual TCRs with disease status, and machine learning. General findings and caveats noted by the study authors: The classifier was reported to diagnose cytomegalovirus status with high specificity and sensitivity in both the original and validation cohorts. The validation cohort had no HLA typing available for a later analysis, so co-occurrence within that cohort was assessed over all 130 or so repertoires. The authors suggested that the approach could potentially be generalized to other disease states and immunological phenotypes. In vitro tests confirmed that a few of the cytomegalovirus-associated TCR beta chains recognize cytomegalovirus antigens. The study listed approximately 150 TCR beta chains as associated with cytomegalovirus. Across donors, most TCR sequences were observed very rarely, whereas some public TCRs were present in many individuals. In a later analysis, TCRs clustered in the first cohort were found to also tend to co-occur in the 120 validation repertoires, with approximately 95% of cluster scores above 0.

Donors formed part of the validation cohort, which comprised over a hundred subjects and was distinct from the first cohort of under 800 subjects. The method behind the library was the immunoSEQ multiplex PCR assay. In the authors' own workflow: To diagnose cytomegalovirus status from the catalog of TCR beta chain sequences, a statistical classification framework was built. The clones in this table, taken by TCRdb from immuneACCESS, are in-frame only. Not every clone is retained; where verified, under half of the shortfall comes from an unresolved V gene, and the cause of the rest is unknown. For V, J and clone size, that table is used; D and trimming come from the DNA. This sample has around 300,000 clones in its table, and 80% to 90% of those were observed once. The ten biggest clones cover about 1% of the sample. From the cysteine through the phenylalanine, the CDR3 covers 15 amino acids. The only DNA kept is the CDR3, 45 bases in frame from the first base. V is reduced by 0 bases and J by 3 bases, leaving a spacing of 10 bases between them. From a lookup of the germline V gene, CDR1 and CDR2 are KGHSH and LQKENI.

Sequenced input: PBMCs. The receptor was derived from a woman aged 18-30 years in good health and CMV-seronegative. The V and J genes are TRBV18 and TRBJ2-3, with the D segment identity uncertain. The CDR3 is CASSPPFAGTDTQYF. The base sequence is TGTGCCAGCTCACCACCCTTCGCCGGGACAGATACGCAGTATTTT.